This TCR beta chain was profiled in a study of T cell responses to AZD1222 COVID-19 vaccine. Study-level findings and limits: Donors were mostly white British, more females; clonal diversity possibly underestimated.

The method was immunoSEQ multiplex PCR; TCRdb's version includes in-frame clones alone and lacks a portion of them. The sample gives just under 75,000 clones, 80% of which show up once; 47% is in the top ten. The CDR3 sequence is 13 residues long. V was cut by 4 bases and J by 2 bases, with 11 bases left in between. Germline values: CDR1 SQVTM, CDR2 ANQGSEA. As concerns this clone: Its antigen is unknown.

Source: peripheral blood, taken 28 days after the second AZD1222 dose. The receptor comes from an adult who received the AZD1222 COVID-19 vaccine. J is TRBJ1-2 and V is TRBV29-1; possibly TRBD1 for D (5 bases). CDR3 nucleotide sequence: TGCAGCGTTGTTGGTCAGGGAAACTATGGCTACACCTTC. This gives the protein CSVVGQGNYGYTF. Full variable domain (remainder filled in from reference TRBV29-1 and TRBJ1-2): SAVISQKPSRDICQRGTSLTIQCQVDSQVTMMFWYRQQPGQSLTLIATANQGSEATYESGFVIDKFPISRPNLTFSTLTVSNMSPEDSSIYLCSVVGQGNYGYTFGSGTRLTVV.